The entry that follows covers one TCR beta chain sequence. What it binds is unknown. The source of the sample is a study of T cell responses to AZD1222 COVID-19 vaccine. Study results and limitations: There were mostly white British donors and more females than males, and clonal diversity was possibly underestimated. Baseline seropositivity occurred in only a handful of AZD1222 recipients. Of spike-specific TCRs, nearly half reportedly target regions left unmutated in variants.

Profiled with immunoSEQ multiplex PCR; TCRdb holds only in-frame clones, not every one. Altogether 100,000 to 120,000 clones are present, roughly 82% being singletons, with the ten largest covering around 5%. The CDR3 consists of 13 residues. V lost 4 bases and J 14 bases, leaving 21 bases between the germline ends. Germline assignment: CDR1 SGHTS and CDR2 YDEGEE. The starting material was peripheral blood, obtained on day 0 of AZD1222 vaccination. The V call is TRBV5-8, the J call TRBJ1-2, with a weak D call TRBD1 (5 bases). This receptor was obtained from an adult in good health. CDR3 loop: CASSPTRGLQGTF. The DNA for the CDR3 is TGTGCCAGCAGCCCAACCCGGGGCCTCCAGGGAACCTTC.